The 13 T cell receptor beta chains below come from one sample, sequenced in a study of blood T cell repertoires in COVID-19. Data came from immunoSEQ multiplex PCR; TCRdb stores just in-frame clones and leaves some out. This sample has 25,000 to 30,000 clones; 72% occur once, and the top ten carry under 25%. Sequenced material: peripheral blood. The receptors come from a boy aged 2-9 years with active or convalescent COVID-19.

The J gene is TRBJ1-1, the V gene TRBV18; 7 positions match TRBD1. This CDR3 comprises 13 residues. Per germline, CDR1 KGHSH and CDR2 LQKENI. The trim removed 7 bases at V and 1 base at J, leaving 3 bases unmatched. The CDR3, as DNA: TGTGCCAGCTATACAGGGGAGAACACTGAAGCTTTCTTT. Amino acids: CASYTGENTEAFF.

Here the CDR3 DNA reads TGTGCCAGAAGCTTTTGGGGACAGGGCCCCGCGAACACCGGGGAGCTGTTTTTT. It yields the protein CARSFWGQGPANTGELFF. The chain carries TRBV5-3 and TRBJ2-2; 9 bases match TRBD1. TRBV5-3 is reported as an ORF; its role is uncertain. CDR3 length equals 18 residues. Losses at the gene ends were 2 bases for V and 0 bases for J; bases not matched to a gene: 8.

The gene calls are TRBV27 and TRBJ1-5, with TRBD1 identical over 10 bases. The CDR3 runs to 16 residues. Germline loops: CDR1 MNHEY, CDR2 SMNVEV (reference sequence). Trimming at V came to 2 bases and at J to 11 bases, leaving 12 bases not matched to a gene. The CDR3 protein is CASSLRDRGPLEAQHF. CDR3 sequence (DNA): TGTGCCAGCAGTTTAAGGGACAGGGGTCCGTTAGAGGCCCAGCATTTT.

The chain combines TRBV4-3 with TRBJ2-7, with 8 bases identical to TRBD2. The CDR3 contains 16 residues. Germline CDR1 LGHNA, CDR2 YSLEER. V gave up 4 bases and J gave up 3 bases; unmatched junction bases: 11. CDR3 coding DNA: TGCGCCAGCAGCCCCGCGCGCGGGAGGATTGTCTACGAGCAGTACTTC. It translates to CASSPARGRIVYEQYF.

V and J are TRBV29-1 and TRBJ2-1; TRBD2 matches at 11 bases. From germline, CDR1 is SQVTM and CDR2 ANQGSEA. The CDR3 spans 14 residues. Trimming cost V 4 bases and J 8 bases; bases outside gene matches: 7. The CDR3: CSVVVAGGYDEQFF. The CDR3 coding sequence is TGCAGCGTTGTCGTAGCGGGAGGGTACGATGAGCAGTTCTTC.

The CDR3 bases are TGTGCCAGCAGTTACTCGAGTTCGGCAGGGGTGGACGAGCAGTACTTC. Amino acids: CASSYSSSAGVDEQYF. The chain joins TRBV6-5 to TRBJ2-7, with D possibly TRBD1 on 6 matching bases. Germline CDR1 is MNHEY and CDR2 is SVGAGI. The CDR3 runs to 16 residues. Trimming pared 0 bases from V and 5 bases from J, leaving 17 bases between.

The genes are TRBV18 and TRBJ1-3; D may be TRBD1 (5 bases). Trimming left V 2 bases short and J 2 bases short, with 7 bases between. Germline CDR1 KGHSH, CDR2 LQKENI. This CDR3 comprises 14 residues. The CDR3 sequence: CASSPVRAGNTIYF. The CDR3, as DNA: TGTGCCAGCTCACCAGTCAGGGCTGGAAACACCATATATTTT.

The chain carries TRBV19 and TRBJ2-7; 7 nucleotides match TRBD1. The length of the CDR3 is 15 residues. The junction had 7 bases not matched to a gene; V was cut back by 3 bases and J by 2 bases. Germline V gene data show CDR1 as LNHDA and CDR2 as SQIVND (reference sequence). DNA of the CDR3: TGTGCCAGTAGTATCACTCTGGGACAGACCTACGAGCAGTACTTC. Translating gives CASSITLGQTYEQYF.

The chain joins TRBV15 to TRBJ1-3; no reliable D call. Between the trimmed V and J ends, which lost 0 bases and 0 bases, there was a span of 12 bases. The CDR3 is made up of 17 amino acids. CDR1 is LNHNV and CDR2 is YYDKDF in the germline V gene (reference sequence). CDR3 bases: TGTGCCACCAGCAGAGACAGGAGGACGGTCTCTGGAAACACCATATATTTT. Protein: CATSRDRRTVSGNTIYF.

The J gene is TRBJ2-1, the V gene TRBV11-3; a possible D gene is TRBD1 (6 bases). Germline CDR1 SGHNT, CDR2 YENEEA. V lost 5 bases and J 7 bases, leaving 9 bases between the germline ends. This CDR3 is 12 amino acids long. The CDR3 region is CASSNRVNEQFF. The CDR3 bases are TGTGCCAGCAGCAACAGGGTGAATGAGCAGTTCTTC. Supplemented by reference TRBV11-3 and TRBJ2-1, the full variable domain reads EAGVVQSPRYKIIEKKQPVAFWCNPISGHNTLYWYLQNLGQGPELLIRYENEEAVDDSQLPKDRFSAERLKGVDSTLKIQPAELGDSAVYLCASSNRVNEQFFGPGTRLTVL.

The gene calls are TRBV6-5 and TRBJ2-1; 8 nucleotides line up with TRBD2. V shed 2 bases, J shed 4 bases, and the junction held 7 bases outside the gene matches. The CDR3 is 16 residues long. CDR1 is MNHEY, CDR2 SVGAGI, per germline. CDR3 sequence: CASSYRRGGGYNEQFF. In DNA, the CDR3 is TGTGCCAGCAGTTACCGTCGGGGGGGCGGGTACAATGAGCAGTTCTTC.

By share, this clone counts as hyperexpanded. At the DNA level, this CDR3 is encoded by other sequences in the same sample as well. This sequence joins TRBV12-3 or TRBV12-4 and TRBJ1-1; D gene ambiguous. The CDR3 consists of 11 residues. With 3 bases removed from V and 5 bases from J, the gap between germline ends came to 4 bases. The CDR3 protein is CASSLRTEAFF. The CDR3 DNA follows: TGTGCCAGCAGTTTGAGAACTGAAGCTTTCTTT.

This sequence joins TRBV11-3 and TRBJ2-3; D call uncertain. This CDR3 has 14 residues. Trimming stripped 3 bases from V and 5 bases from J, with 12 bases between. Germline V gene data show CDR1 as SGHNT and CDR2 as YENEEA. The CDR3 reads CASSLSFLEDTQYF. CDR3 in DNA: TGTGCCAGCAGCTTGTCGTTCCTAGAAGATACGCAGTATTTT.